Listed below are T cell receptor beta chains from one sample, sequenced in a study of early T cells in non-severe SARS-CoV-2 infection. TCRdb used MiXCR to reprocess the 5' RACE reads, holding one entry per CDR3 protein. The table has 35,000 to 40,000 distinct CDR3 sequences, roughly 5.4% seen once; the top ten hold about 32%. The sample taken for sequencing was whole blood. These receptors were collected from an adult who was a healthcare worker with PCR-confirmed SARS-CoV-2 infection or an uninfected control (not recorded which). CDR3s include the opening cysteine and the closing phenylalanine or tryptophan. Each record gives: V gene, clone size, J gene, D gene, CDR3 DNA, CDR3 protein. D genes are given only for firm matches. The size field is filled for only some rows; it gives once, few, many or a size class.

>TRBV7-6|few|TRBJ2-7|TRBD1
TGTGCCAGCAGTCGGACAGGGGGTTTCTCCTACGAGCAGTACTTC
CASSRTGGFSYEQYF
>TRBV20-1|.|TRBJ2-1|.
TGCAGTGCTCGATCAGGCCATGAGCAGTTCTTC
CSARSGHEQFF
>TRBV5-1|many|TRBJ2-2|.
TGCGCCAGCAGCTTGGCTTTGAGGGCCGGGGAGCTGTTTTTT
CASSLALRAGELFF
>TRBV7-2|many|TRBJ2-7|.
TGTGCCAGCAGCTTGGGGGCAGACGCATCCTACGAGCAGTACTTC
CASSLGADASYEQYF
>TRBV7-8|.|TRBJ2-4|.
TGTGCCAGCAGTCGGTCGCTCCGTCTAGGAGCCAAAAACATTCAGTACTTC
CASSRSLRLGAKNIQYF
>TRBV7-2|.|TRBJ2-5|TRBD2
TGTGCCAGCAGCTTAATGACTAGCGAGTTAGAGACCCAGTACTTC
CASSLMTSELETQYF
>TRBV5-4|.|TRBJ2-2|TRBD1
TGTGCCAGCAGCCAGAACAGGGGCCCGAACACCGGGGAGCTGTTTTTT
CASSQNRGPNTGELFF
>TRBV20-1|few|TRBJ2-1|TRBD2
TGCAGTGCTAGAGATCGGGCTAGCGGGAGCTCCTACAATGAGCAGTTCTTC
CSARDRASGSSYNEQFF
>TRBV9|many|TRBJ2-1|TRBD2
TGTGCCAGCAGCGTTAGCGGGGATGCTAATGAGCAGTTCTTC
CASSVSGDANEQFF
>TRBV29-1|many|TRBJ2-5|.
TGCAGCCTAAATCGGGGGACCCAAGAGACCCAGTACTTC
CSLNRGTQETQYF
>TRBV7-9|few|TRBJ2-7|.
TGTGCCAGCAGCTTACCCCCGAGGGACTCCTACGAGCAGTACTTC
CASSLPPRDSYEQYF
>TRBV20-1|many|TRBJ2-7|.
TGCAGTGCTAGACCGGGACAAGGTGCCTACGAGCAGTACTTC
CSARPGQGAYEQYF
>TRBV7-3|many|TRBJ1-1|.
TGTGCCAGCAGTCGATCCAGGGACACTGAAGCTTTCTTT
CASSRSRDTEAFF
>TRBV4-3|many|TRBJ1-4|.
TGCGCCAGCAGTCACGACAGCTCGCTTTCTAAACTGTTTTTT
CASSHDSSLSKLFF
>TRBV30|few|TRBJ1-4|.
TGTGCCTGGAGTGTGGGATCAACTAATGAAAAACTGTTTTTT
CAWSVGSTNEKLFF
>TRBV20-1|medium-sized|TRBJ2-3|.
TGCAATGGGCGGGCCCCCACAGATACGCAGTATTTT
CNGRAPTDTQYF
>TRBV4-1|few|TRBJ2-7|TRBD1
TGCGCCAGCAGCCAAGCAGGGGGCGGCTACGAGCAGTACTTC
CASSQAGGGYEQYF
>TRBV30|many|TRBJ2-1|TRBD2
TGTGCCTGGAGCCTAGGGCGGGGGGGCCTCAATGAGCAGTTCTTC
CAWSLGRGGLNEQFF
>TRBV12-3/TRBV12-4|many|TRBJ1-5|.
TGTGCCAGCAGTTTCGGGCAGGGTTTCGGTCAGCCCCAGCATTTT
CASSFGQGFGQPQHF
>TRBV5-6|many|TRBJ1-6|.
TGTGCCAGCAGCTTGGGACTCGAGAAGGCTTCACCCCTCCACTTT
CASSLGLEKASPLHF
>TRBV12-3/TRBV12-4|many|TRBJ1-5|.
TGTGCCAGCAGTTTGAGGAGAGGGGAGCCCCAGCATTTT
CASSLRRGEPQHF
>TRBV7-9|many|TRBJ2-7|.
TGTGCCAGCAGCCCCAGAATCGACAGAACCTACGAGCAGTACTTC
CASSPRIDRTYEQYF
>TRBV27|.|TRBJ2-7|.
TGTGCCAGCAGTTTGCGAGCGAGAAACTACGAGCAGTACTTC
CASSLRARNYEQYF
>TRBV19|many|TRBJ2-3|TRBD2
TGTGCCAGTAGTATTAGCGGGAGAGTTGGGGATACGCAGTATTTT
CASSISGRVGDTQYF
>TRBV7-9|few|TRBJ1-2|.
TGTGCCAGCAGCTTAGAGGGCTATGGCTACACCTTC
CASSLEGYGYTF
>TRBV11-2|few|TRBJ2-1|.
TGTGCCAGCAGCTTAGTTTTCCGCTACAATGAGCAGTTCTTC
CASSLVFRYNEQFF
>TRBV12-5|few|TRBJ1-1|.
TGTGCTAGTGGAGTTCCGGGCAGCGCTATGAACACTGAAGCTTTCTTT
CASGVPGSAMNTEAFF
>TRBV10-1|few|TRBJ2-7|TRBD2
TGCGCCAGCAGTGGTTCCGGGACTAGCGGGAGTCTCCACGAGCAGTACTTC
CASSGSGTSGSLHEQYF
>TRBV5-6|many|TRBJ2-7|.
TGTGCCAGCACCAGGGGTAGCAAGGGCGAGCAGTACTTC
CASTRGSKGEQYF
>TRBV28|many|TRBJ2-1|TRBD2
TGTGCCAGCAGTCCCACTCTAGCGGGAGGATTGAATGAGCAGTTCTTC
CASSPTLAGGLNEQFF
>TRBV6-2/TRBV6-3|.|TRBJ2-2|.
TGTGCCAGCAGACAGGCGAACACCGGGGAGCTGTTTTTT
CASRQANTGELFF
>TRBV5-1|few|TRBJ2-1|TRBD1
TGCGCCAGCAGCCCACAGGGGGCTGTCTACAATGAGCAGTTCTTC
CASSPQGAVYNEQFF
>TRBV5-1|many|TRBJ1-6|TRBD1
TGCGCCAGCAGCCCCGGGACAGGGGCCAACTCACCCCTCCACTTT
CASSPGTGANSPLHF
>TRBV20-1|many|TRBJ2-3|.
TGCAGTGTTGGGGGGTTTATTGATACGCAGTATTTT
CSVGGFIDTQYF
>TRBV7-2|many|TRBJ1-2|.
TGTGCCAGCAGCCCGATAGCTACCTATGGCTACACCTTC
CASSPIATYGYTF
>TRBV5-6|.|TRBJ2-7|.
TGTGCCAGCAGCTTGTTGGGGGACCCCGGGTACGAGCAGTACTTC
CASSLLGDPGYEQYF
>TRBV7-3|many|TRBJ2-4|.
TGTGCCAGCAGCCTGCAAGCCAAAAACATTCAGTACTTC
CASSLQAKNIQYF
>TRBV20-1|few|TRBJ2-1|TRBD2
TGCAGTGCTAGGTCCGGGACTAGCGGGGCCTACAATGAGCAGTTCTTC
CSARSGTSGAYNEQFF
>TRBV30|many|TRBJ2-1|.
TGTGCCTGGAGTGTACTCTCTATGAATACTTACAATGAGCAGTTCTTC
CAWSVLSMNTYNEQFF
>TRBV7-9|.|TRBJ2-5|.
TGTGCCAGCAGCTTGCAGGGTTACCAAGAGACCCAGTACTTC
CASSLQGYQETQYF
>TRBV4-2|.|TRBJ2-1|TRBD2
TGTGCCAGCAGCCAAGGTTCCCGAGGCGAAGCGGGAAACAATGAGCAGTTCTTC
CASSQGSRGEAGNNEQFF
>TRBV20-1|many|TRBJ2-3|.
TGCAGTGCCCAGGGCGGGACAGATACGCAGTATTTT
CSAQGGTDTQYF